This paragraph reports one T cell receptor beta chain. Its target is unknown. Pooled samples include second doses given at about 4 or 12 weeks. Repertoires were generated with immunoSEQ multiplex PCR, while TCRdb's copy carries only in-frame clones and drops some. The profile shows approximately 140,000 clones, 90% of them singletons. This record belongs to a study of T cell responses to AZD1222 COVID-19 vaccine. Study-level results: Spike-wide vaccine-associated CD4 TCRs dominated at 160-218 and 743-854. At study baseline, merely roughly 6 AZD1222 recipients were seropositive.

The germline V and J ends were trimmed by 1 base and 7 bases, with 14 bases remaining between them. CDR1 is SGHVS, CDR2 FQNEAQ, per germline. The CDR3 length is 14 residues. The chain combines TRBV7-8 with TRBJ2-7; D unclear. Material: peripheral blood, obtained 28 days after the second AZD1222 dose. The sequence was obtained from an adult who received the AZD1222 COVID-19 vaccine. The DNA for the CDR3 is TGTGCCAGCAGCTTAGATGTTTTGACCAGGGAGCAGTACTTC. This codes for CASSLDVLTREQYF.